Listed here are 15 T cell receptor beta chains from one sample, sequenced in a study of blood T cell repertoires in COVID-19. Data came from immunoSEQ multiplex PCR; TCRdb stores just in-frame clones and leaves some out. The data show 150,000 to 200,000 clones, with 65% to 85% seen just once and approximately 5.4% held by the top ten. Sequencing was carried out using peripheral blood. The receptors originated from a woman aged 25 to 39 with acute or convalescent COVID-19.

The genes are TRBV5-1 and TRBJ1-1; possibly TRBD1 for D (5 bases). The CDR3 is made up of 15 amino acids. Germline values: CDR1 SGHRS, CDR2 YFSETQ. With 4 bases removed from V and 4 bases from J, the gap between germline ends came to 17 bases. CDR3 sequence reads: CASSARGAISTEAFF. As DNA, the CDR3 is TGCGCCAGCAGCGCTCGCGGGGCCATAAGCACTGAAGCTTTCTTT.

The gene calls are TRBV11-2 and TRBJ2-7; D might be TRBD1 (6 bases). CDR1 and CDR2 (germline): SGHAT, FQNNGV. The V end lost 1 base, the J end lost 5 bases, and 15 bases lay between the germline ends. The CDR3 has 15 amino acids. CDR3 residues: CASSLVGQGIHEQYF. The CDR3 DNA reads as TGTGCCAGCAGCTTAGTGGGTCAGGGGATCCACGAGCAGTACTTC.

The chain uses TRBV7-2 and TRBJ2-3; weak D call: TRBD2 (6 bases). Trimming removed 7 bases at V and 6 bases at J, with 23 bases between. The germline gives CDR1 SGHTA, CDR2 FQGNSA. This CDR3 is built from 16 residues. The CDR3 protein is CASNPRRRGPGDTQYF. The CDR3 region has the DNA TGTGCCAGCAACCCAAGAAGGAGGGGTCCAGGGGATACGCAGTATTTT.

This clone was detected a few times. This chain links TRBV18 with TRBJ2-1, with D possibly being TRBD2 (6 bases). The CDR3 length is 16 residues. V lost 3 bases and J 0 bases, leaving 12 bases between the germline ends. Germline loops: CDR1 KGHSH, CDR2 LQKENI. CDR3 DNA sequence: TGTGCCAGCTCACCCTCCGGGAGTCGCTCCTACAATGAGCAGTTCTTC. Translated: CASSPSGSRSYNEQFF.

This clone was recorded once. This chain joins TRBV7-9 and TRBJ1-1; 7 bases fit TRBD1. CDR1 SEHNR and CDR2 FQNEAQ come from the germline V gene (reference sequence). The junction had 7 bases not matched to a gene; V was cut back by 3 bases and J by 3 bases. This CDR3 has 15 residues. Written as DNA, the CDR3 is TGTGCCAGCAGCTTGGCACAGGGGTCCCACACTGAAGCTTTCTTT. Its protein product is CASSLAQGSHTEAFF.

This clone was detected once. The gene calls are TRBV5-6 and TRBJ1-2, with a weak D call TRBD1 (6 bases). The CDR3 has 15 residues. Trimming left V 2 bases short and J 0 bases short, with 11 bases between. Looked up from germline, CDR1 is SGHDT and CDR2 is YYEEEE. The CDR3 loop is CASSFGQRANYGYTF. For the CDR3, the DNA is TGTGCCAGCAGCTTTGGACAGAGAGCTAACTATGGCTACACCTTC.

This sequence joins TRBV11-2 and TRBJ2-5; D is ambiguous. V lost 0 bases and J lost 2, with 10 bases in between. The CDR3 extends over 15 amino acids. Germline V CDR1 and CDR2: SGHAT, FQNNGV. The chain's CDR3 is CASSLEDSQQETQYF. CDR3 in DNA: TGTGCCAGCAGCTTAGAAGACTCACAACAAGAGACCCAGTACTTC.

This chain joins TRBV19 and TRBJ1-3; the D gene is possibly TRBD1 (5 bases). V was pared by 8 bases and J by 0 bases, with 11 bases between. This CDR3 has 14 amino acids. Germline CDR1 and CDR2: LNHDA and SQIVND (reference sequence). The CDR3 loop reads CASARRASGNTIYF. The CDR3 region has the DNA TGTGCCAGTGCACGCAGGGCCTCTGGAAACACCATATATTTT.

V and J are TRBV9 and TRBJ2-2; no clear D. Trimming pared 4 bases from V and 3 bases from J, leaving 4 bases between. Germline V gene sequence: CDR1 SGDLS, CDR2 YYNGEE. The CDR3 runs 12 residues. In DNA form, the CDR3 reads TGTGCCAGCAGCACTCACACCGGGGAGCTGTTTTTT. It translates to CASSTHTGELFF.

J is TRBJ1-3 and V is TRBV5-1, with a weak D call TRBD1 (5 bases). There are 17 residues in the CDR3. V gave up 7 bases and J gave up 1 base, with 21 bases separating them. Germline CDR1 SGHRS, CDR2 YFSETQ. For the CDR3, the DNA is TGCGCCAGCGGACTTGGGGCCGGCGGGGGGTCTGGAAACACCATATATTTT. Amino acids: CASGLGAGGGSGNTIYF.

V and J are TRBV4-3 and TRBJ1-1; no clear D gene. Germline loops: CDR1 LGHNA, CDR2 YSLEER. The CDR3 is made up of 14 amino acids. Trimming took 0 bases from V and 4 from J, leaving 9 bases between them. CDR3 protein: CASSQDRRVTEAFF. CDR3 nucleotide sequence: TGCGCCAGCAGCCAAGATAGGAGGGTCACTGAAGCTTTCTTT.

This clone was observed a handful of times. The V call is TRBV28, the J call TRBJ1-2, with a weak D call TRBD1 (6 bases). CDR1 is MDHEN, CDR2 SYDVKM, per germline. The CDR3 spans 13 residues. The germline V and J ends were trimmed by 3 bases and 4 bases, with 9 bases remaining between them. The CDR3 coding sequence is TGTGCCAGCAGTTTCCACAGGGCCTATGGCTACACCTTC. It codes for CASSFHRAYGYTF.

The chain has TRBV30 and TRBJ1-3; D remains unclear. The ends were cut back, 2 bases at V and 0 bases at J, with 5 bases in the middle. Germline V gene sequence: CDR1 GTSNPN, CDR2 SVGIG (reference sequence). The CDR3 is 13 amino acids. The CDR3 protein is CAWSRDSGNTIYF. CDR3 DNA: TGTGCCTGGAGTCGAGACTCTGGAAACACCATATATTTT.

The count of this clone is one. This chain connects TRBV27 to TRBJ1-1; unclear D gene. CDR3 length: 13 amino acids. CDR1 is MNHEY, CDR2 SMNVEV, per germline (reference sequence). The V gene lost 0 bases and the J gene lost 10 bases, with 12 bases spanning the gap. CDR3 in DNA: TGTGCCAGCAGTTTATCGGCCTCTTCTCTAGCTTTCTTT. It encodes CASSLSASSLAFF.

This clone was found a few times. The gene calls are TRBV4-2 and TRBJ1-2; D perhaps matches TRBD1 (6 bases). The CDR3 extends over 15 amino acids. Trimming pared 4 bases from V and 7 bases from J, leaving 19 bases between. Germline V gene lookup returns CDR1 LGHNA and CDR2 YNFKEQ. This CDR3 reads CASSREGPQGSGYTF. CDR3 nucleotide sequence: TGTGCCAGCAGCCGAGAAGGGCCCCAGGGGTCTGGCTACACCTTC.